This T cell receptor (beta chain) was observed in a study of a mutant IDH1 vaccine in newly diagnosed glioma. The length of the CDR3 is 15 residues. Germline CDR1 KGHSH, CDR2 LQKENI. V was pared by 3 bases and J by 0 bases, with 9 bases between. Time point reported: week 11, during vaccination. A 20-mer mutant IDH1 peptide at 300 ug was injected subcutaneously with topical imiquimod. As regards this clone: Its target is unknown.

TCRdb's table, derived via immunoSEQ multiplex PCR, lists solely in-frame clones and lacks some. The profile shows 45,000 to 60,000 clones, 91% of them singletons. This sequence was found in a man aged 45 to 65 with glioma. The gene calls are TRBV18 and TRBJ1-3, with D perhaps matching TRBD1 (5 bases). The material was PBMCs, obtained from a glioma patient whose treatment included an IDH1 peptide vaccine. As DNA, the CDR3 is TGTGCCAGCTCACCCGACAGAAGCTCTGGAAACACCATATATTTT. It is translated as CASSPDRSSGNTIYF.